The clone carrying this T cell receptor beta chain was counted a few times. It was cDNA, reverse transcribed from extracted RNA, that served as the sequencing template. Profiling relied on immunoSEQ multiplex PCR, and the TCRdb table lists in-frame clones only, not all of them. Of some 19,000 clones in the sample, approximately 70% were seen once. In alopecia areata patients, both lesional scalp punch biopsies and peripheral blood were collected. V trimming: 0 bases; J trimming: 6 bases; junction bases outside the gene matches: 7. Germline V gene lookup returns CDR1 MGHRA and CDR2 YSYEKL. The CDR3 sequence is 15 residues long. The sample belongs to a study of CD8+ T cells in alopecia areata.

This clonotype originated in a human donor with alopecia areata. The gene calls are TRBV4-1 and TRBJ2-7; TRBD1 matches 8 bases. Sequencing was performed on skin, taken at week 0. DNA for the CDR3: TGCGCCAGCAGCCAAGATACGGCAGGGGGCCGCGAGCAGTACTTC. As protein: CASSQDTAGGREQYF.